This T cell receptor (beta chain) was identified during a study of shared clonotypes between healthy human individuals. CDR3 length: 14 residues. Trimming shortened V by 4 bases and J by 11 bases, and 20 bases separated the two germline ends. The germline V gene has CDR1 MNHNS and CDR2 SASEGT. Clones were read by immunoSEQ multiplex PCR, and TCRdb kept only the in-frame ones, dropping some. Of about 490,000 clones listed, 75% to 85% are singletons. V and J are TRBV6-1 and TRBJ1-1; no clear D. This clonotype was sampled from a woman aged 40 to 55 in good health. Some clones in this sample may be carry-over from other donors' samples. Sequenced material: PBMCs. DNA for the CDR3: TGTGCCAGCAGTGCCCCTGGGAGCCCTGAGGTGGCTTTCTTT. This gives the protein CASSAPGSPEVAFF.